The rows below give T cell receptor beta chains drawn from one sample of a study of Graves' ophthalmopathy and Graves' hyperthyroidism. TCRdb used MiXCR to reprocess the multiplex PCR reads, holding one entry per CDR3 protein. The sample contains about 210,000 distinct CDR3 sequences, around 30% of which appear only once. The sequenced sample consisted of peripheral blood. The receptors shown here come from a man aged 45-65 years with Graves' ophthalmopathy. Both conserved end residues are part of each CDR3. D genes are given only for firm matches. Some rows mark clone size as missing; the rest say once, few, many or name a class of expanded clone.

>TRBJ1-2|once|TRBD1|TRBV6-2/TRBV6-3
TGTGCCAGCAGTTACGGAGCGACAGGGGGCCCCAGATACTATGGCTACACCTTC
CASSYGATGGPRYYGYTF
>TRBJ1-2|-|TRBD1|TRBV7-2
TGTGCCAGCAGCATCCGACAGGGGATGGATGGCTACACCTTC
CASSIRQGMDGYTF
>TRBJ1-2|many|-|TRBV2
TGTGCCAGCAGTGATTCGTTGGACGGAGCTAACTATGGCTACACCTTC
CASSDSLDGANYGYTF
>TRBJ1-1|many|-|TRBV6-2/TRBV6-3
TGTGCCAGCAGTTACCCGCTTGAAAACACTGAAGCTTTCTTT
CASSYPLENTEAFF
>TRBJ2-7|-|TRBD2|TRBV12-3/TRBV12-4
TGTGCCAGCAGTTTTAAGGGACTAGCGCGAACCTACGAGCAGTACTTC
CASSFKGLARTYEQYF
>TRBJ1-2|-|-|TRBV6-1
TGTGCCAGCGAGCCGGGGGGGGATGGCTACACCTTC
CASEPGGDGYTF
>TRBJ1-5|many|-|TRBV9
TGTGCCAGCAGCGTAGACGCCAGGGTTCAGCCCCAGCATTTT
CASSVDARVQPQHF
>TRBJ1-1|-|TRBD1|TRBV12-3/TRBV12-4
TGTGCCAGCAGTGACACTCACGGGACAGCATCTGAAGCTTTCTTT
CASSDTHGTASEAFF
>TRBJ2-7|-|TRBD2|TRBV5-1
TGCGCCAGCAGCTTGGCGGGAGGTCACGACGAGCAGTACTTC
CASSLAGGHDEQYF
>TRBJ2-5|many|-|TRBV7-8
TGTGCCAGCAGCTTAGCGTATGGGGGGATGCAAGAGACCCAGTACTTC
CASSLAYGGMQETQYF
>TRBJ2-5|few|-|TRBV20-1
TGCAGTGCTAGGCGGGGACGGGGCCAAGAGACCCAGTACTTC
CSARRGRGQETQYF
>TRBJ2-7|many|TRBD1|TRBV10-3
TGTGCCACCTCAGGGACAGACTCCTACGAGCAGTACTTC
CATSGTDSYEQYF
>TRBJ1-1|many|-|TRBV25-1
TGTGCCAGCAGTGAAGGCAGACGTGAAGCTTTCTTT
CASSEGRREAFF
>TRBJ1-1|many|-|TRBV20-1
TGCAGTGCTAGAGGCCCGGGACAGAACACTGAAGCTTTCTTT
CSARGPGQNTEAFF
>TRBJ2-7|many|-|TRBV12-3/TRBV12-4
TGTGCCAGCAGTTTGCACGGCTACGAGCAGTACTTC
CASSLHGYEQYF